This TCR beta chain was sequenced during a study of neurological immune-mediated disorders. Study-wide findings and caveats: Across subjects, expanded clones had no CDR3 amino acid sequences in common, pointing to private repertoires in all groups. In HTLV-1-associated myelopathy, TCR clonal expansion was greatest, whereas multiple sclerosis had the least, falling below healthy controls.

TCRdb redid the calling of the 5' RACE reads with MiXCR, one entry per CDR3 protein. This sample has some 66,000 distinct CDR3 sequences, with about 3.4% found just once. This clonotype has at least ten counts. What it binds is not known. V shed 3 bases and J 10 bases; nucleotides not matched to a gene: 13. The CDR3 totals 16 residues. The V gene's germline CDR1 is DFQATT and CDR2 SNEGSKA (reference sequence). The V call is TRBV20-1, the J call TRBJ2-4; 12 bases match TRBD2. Sequenced: PBMCs. This TCR derives from a man aged 40-50 years with multiple sclerosis. As DNA, the CDR3 is TGCAGTGCTAGTCGCATGACTAGCGGGAGAGGATGGATTCAGTACTTC. It is translated as CSASRMTSGRGWIQYF.